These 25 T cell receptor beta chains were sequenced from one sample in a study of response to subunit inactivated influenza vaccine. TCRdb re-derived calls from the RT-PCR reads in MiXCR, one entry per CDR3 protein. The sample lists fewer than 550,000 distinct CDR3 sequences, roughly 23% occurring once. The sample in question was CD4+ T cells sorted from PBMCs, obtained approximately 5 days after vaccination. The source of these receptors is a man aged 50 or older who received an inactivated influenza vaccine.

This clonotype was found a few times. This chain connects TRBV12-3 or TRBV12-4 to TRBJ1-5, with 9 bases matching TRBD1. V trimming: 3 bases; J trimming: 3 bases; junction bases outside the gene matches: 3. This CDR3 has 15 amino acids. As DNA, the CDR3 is TGTGCCAGCAGTTTCACAGGGGGCTCCAATCAGCCCCAGCATTTT. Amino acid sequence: CASSFTGGSNQPQHF.

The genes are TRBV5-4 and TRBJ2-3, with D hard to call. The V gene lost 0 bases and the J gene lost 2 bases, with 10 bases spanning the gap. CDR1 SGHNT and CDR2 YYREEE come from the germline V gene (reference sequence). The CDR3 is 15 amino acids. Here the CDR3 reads CASSLEGFHTDTQYF. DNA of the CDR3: TGTGCCAGCAGCTTGGAGGGTTTTCACACAGATACGCAGTATTTT.

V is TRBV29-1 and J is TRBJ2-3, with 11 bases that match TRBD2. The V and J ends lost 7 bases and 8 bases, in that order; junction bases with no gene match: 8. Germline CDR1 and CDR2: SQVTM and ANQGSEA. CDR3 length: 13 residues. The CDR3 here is CSAGTSGRGTQYF. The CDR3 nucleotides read TGCAGCGCGGGGACTAGCGGACGGGGTACGCAGTATTTT.

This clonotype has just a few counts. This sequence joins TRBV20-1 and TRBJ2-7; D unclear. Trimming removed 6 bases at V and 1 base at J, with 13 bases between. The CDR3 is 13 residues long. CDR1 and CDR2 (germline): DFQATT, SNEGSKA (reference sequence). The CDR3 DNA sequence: TGCAGTGCCCCACCGGCCGGATCCTACGAGCAGTACTTC. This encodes CSAPPAGSYEQYF.

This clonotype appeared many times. DNA for the CDR3: TGCAGCGCTGGACCCGATACGCAGTATTTT. Amino acid sequence: CSAGPDTQYF. This chain uses TRBV29-1 with TRBJ2-3; unclear D gene. Trimming took off 7 bases at V and 6 bases at J, with 8 bases between the two ends. The V gene's germline CDR1 is SQVTM and CDR2 ANQGSEA. The CDR3 sequence is 10 residues long.

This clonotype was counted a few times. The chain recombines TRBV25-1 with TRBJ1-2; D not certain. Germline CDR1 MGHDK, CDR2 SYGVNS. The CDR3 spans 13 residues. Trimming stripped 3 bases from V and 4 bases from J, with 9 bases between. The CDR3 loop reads CASSESSGYGYTF. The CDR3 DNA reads TGTGCCAGCAGTGAGTCTTCGGGCTATGGCTACACCTTC.

Here the CDR3 DNA reads TGCAGTGCCCCGGCGATGGAGCGGGGAGGCACAGATACGCAGTATTTT. Amino acid sequence: CSAPAMERGGTDTQYF. The rearrangement links TRBV20-1 to TRBJ2-3; 7 bases map to TRBD2. Trimming at V came to 6 bases and at J to 1 base, leaving 13 bases not matched to a gene. Per germline, CDR1 DFQATT and CDR2 SNEGSKA (reference sequence). The CDR3 totals 16 residues.

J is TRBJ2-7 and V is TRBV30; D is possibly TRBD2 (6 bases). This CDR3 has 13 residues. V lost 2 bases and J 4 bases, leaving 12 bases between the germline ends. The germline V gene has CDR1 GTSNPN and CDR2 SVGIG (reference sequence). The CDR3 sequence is CAWSRRGLYEQYF. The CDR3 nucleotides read TGTGCCTGGAGTAGGAGGGGATTGTACGAGCAGTACTTC.

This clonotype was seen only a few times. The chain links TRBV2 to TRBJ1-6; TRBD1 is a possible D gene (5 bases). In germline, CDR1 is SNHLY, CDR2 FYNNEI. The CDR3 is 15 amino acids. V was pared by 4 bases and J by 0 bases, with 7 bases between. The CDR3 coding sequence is TGTGCCAGCAGTGTCCAGGGCTCCTATAATTCACCCCTCCACTTT. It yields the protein CASSVQGSYNSPLHF.

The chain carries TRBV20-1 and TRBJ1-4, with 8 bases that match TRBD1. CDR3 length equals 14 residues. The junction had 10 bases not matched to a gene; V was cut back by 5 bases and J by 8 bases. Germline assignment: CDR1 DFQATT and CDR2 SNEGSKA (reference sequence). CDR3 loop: CSAPSGGLEEKLFF. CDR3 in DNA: TGCAGTGCTCCGTCAGGGGGCTTGGAAGAAAAACTGTTTTTT.

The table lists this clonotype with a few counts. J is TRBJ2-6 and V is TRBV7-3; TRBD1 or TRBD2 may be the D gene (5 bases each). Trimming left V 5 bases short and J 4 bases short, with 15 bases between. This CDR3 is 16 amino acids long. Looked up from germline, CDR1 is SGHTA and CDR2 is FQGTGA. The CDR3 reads CASSPVGVGGANVLTF. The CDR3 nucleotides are TGTGCCAGCAGCCCCGTGGGGGTCGGCGGGGCCAACGTCCTGACTTTC. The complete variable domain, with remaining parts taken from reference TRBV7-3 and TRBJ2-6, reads GAGVSQTPSNKVTEKGKYVELRCDPISGHTALYWYRQSLGQGPEFLIYFQGTGAADDSGLPNDRFFAVRPEGSVSTLKIQRTERGDSAVYLCASSPVGVGGANVLTFGAGSRLTVL.

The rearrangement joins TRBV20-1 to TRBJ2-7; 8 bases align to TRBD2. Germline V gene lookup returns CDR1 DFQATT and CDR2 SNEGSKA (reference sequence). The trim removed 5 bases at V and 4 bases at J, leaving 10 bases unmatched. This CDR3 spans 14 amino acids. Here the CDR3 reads CSAHPPGGLYEQYF. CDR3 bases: TGCAGTGCTCACCCTCCGGGAGGGCTTTACGAGCAGTACTTC.

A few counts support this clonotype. This chain's CDR3 is CSASLPTTEAFF. CDR3 DNA: TGCAGTGCTAGCCTTCCCACCACTGAAGCTTTCTTT. The chain links TRBV20-1 to TRBJ1-1; D gene unclear. Looked up from germline, CDR1 is DFQATT and CDR2 is SNEGSKA (reference sequence). The CDR3 spans 12 residues. The V gene lost 3 bases and the J gene lost 4 bases, with 9 bases spanning the gap.

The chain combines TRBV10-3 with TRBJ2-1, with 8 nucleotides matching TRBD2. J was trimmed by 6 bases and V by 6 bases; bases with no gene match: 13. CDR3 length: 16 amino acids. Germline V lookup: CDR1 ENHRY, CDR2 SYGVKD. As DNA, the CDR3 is TGTGCCATCAGCCCCTCGAATAGCGGGACCGGCAATGAGCAGTTCTTC. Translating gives CAISPSNSGTGNEQFF.

CDR3 amino acids: CASSFARATNEKLFF. CDR3 in DNA: TGCGCCAGCAGCTTTGCCAGAGCAACTAATGAAAAACTGTTTTTT. V gene TRBV5-1 combines with J gene TRBJ1-4; D not resolved. Germline values: CDR1 SGHRS, CDR2 YFSETQ. V shed 2 bases and J shed 0 bases, with 8 bases lying between them. CDR3 length equals 15 residues.

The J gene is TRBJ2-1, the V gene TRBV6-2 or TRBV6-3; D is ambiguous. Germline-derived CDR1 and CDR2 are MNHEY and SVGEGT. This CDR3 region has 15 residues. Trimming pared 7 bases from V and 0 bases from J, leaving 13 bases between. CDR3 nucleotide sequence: TGTGCCAGCAAATCGTACGAGAACTCCTACAATGAGCAGTTCTTC. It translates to CASKSYENSYNEQFF.

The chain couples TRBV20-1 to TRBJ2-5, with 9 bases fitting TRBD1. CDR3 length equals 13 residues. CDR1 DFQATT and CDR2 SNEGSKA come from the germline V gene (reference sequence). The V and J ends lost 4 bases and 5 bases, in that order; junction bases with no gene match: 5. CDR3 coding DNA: TGCAGTGCTACTGGACAGGGGCACGAGACCCAGTACTTC. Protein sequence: CSATGQGHETQYF.

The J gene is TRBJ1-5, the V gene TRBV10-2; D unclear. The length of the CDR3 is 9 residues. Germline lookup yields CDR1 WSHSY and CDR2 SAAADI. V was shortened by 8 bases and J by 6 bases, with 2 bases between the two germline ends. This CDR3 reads CASPQPQHF. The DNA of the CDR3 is TGCGCCAGCCCTCAGCCCCAGCATTTT.

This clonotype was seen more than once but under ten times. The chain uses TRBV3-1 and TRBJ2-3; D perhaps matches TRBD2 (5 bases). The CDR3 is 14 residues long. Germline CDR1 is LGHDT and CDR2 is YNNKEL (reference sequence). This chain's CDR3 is CASRDPRDTDTQYF. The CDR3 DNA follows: TGTGCATCACGGGATCCCCGAGACACAGATACGCAGTATTTT.

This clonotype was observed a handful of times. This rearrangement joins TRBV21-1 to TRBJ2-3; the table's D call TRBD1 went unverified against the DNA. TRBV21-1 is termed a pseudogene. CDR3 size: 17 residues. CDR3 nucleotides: TGTGCCAGCAGCAAAGAACAGGACAGGGAAGACACAGATACGCAGTATTTT. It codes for CASSKEQDREDTDTQYF.

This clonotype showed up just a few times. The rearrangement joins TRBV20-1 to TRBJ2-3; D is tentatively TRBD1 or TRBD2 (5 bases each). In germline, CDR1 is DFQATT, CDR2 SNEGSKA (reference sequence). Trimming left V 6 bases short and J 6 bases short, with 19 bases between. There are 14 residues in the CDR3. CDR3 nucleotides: TGCAGTGCCCCGGAGGCAAGGGGTTGGGATACGCAGTATTTT. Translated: CSAPEARGWDTQYF.

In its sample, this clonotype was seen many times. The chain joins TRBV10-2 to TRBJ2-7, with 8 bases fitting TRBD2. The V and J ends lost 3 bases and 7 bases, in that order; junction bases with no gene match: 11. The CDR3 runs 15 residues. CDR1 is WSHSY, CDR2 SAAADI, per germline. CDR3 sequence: CASSETPGGAGEQYF. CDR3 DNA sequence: TGCGCCAGCAGTGAAACCCCGGGGGGGGCTGGGGAGCAGTACTTC.

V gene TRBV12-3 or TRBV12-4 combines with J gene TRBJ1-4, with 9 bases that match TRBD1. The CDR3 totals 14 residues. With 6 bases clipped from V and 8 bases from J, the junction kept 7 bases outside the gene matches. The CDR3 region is CASSEQGAQEKLFF. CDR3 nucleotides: TGTGCCAGCAGCGAACAGGGGGCGCAGGAAAAACTGTTTTTT.

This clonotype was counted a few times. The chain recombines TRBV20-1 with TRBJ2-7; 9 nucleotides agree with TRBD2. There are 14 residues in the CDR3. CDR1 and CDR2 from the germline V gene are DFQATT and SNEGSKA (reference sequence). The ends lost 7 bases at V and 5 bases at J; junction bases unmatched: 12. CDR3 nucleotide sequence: TGCAGTGTAAAGCGGGAGGACCTGCTGGACGAGCAGTACTTC. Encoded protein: CSVKREDLLDEQYF.

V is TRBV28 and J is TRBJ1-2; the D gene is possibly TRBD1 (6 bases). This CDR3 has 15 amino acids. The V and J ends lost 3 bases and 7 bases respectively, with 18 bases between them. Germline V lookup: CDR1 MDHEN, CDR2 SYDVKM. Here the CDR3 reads CASSFLGGAAGGYTF. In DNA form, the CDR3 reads TGTGCCAGCAGTTTTTTAGGGGGGGCCGCCGGTGGCTACACCTTC.